This T cell receptor (beta chain) came from a study of post-analysis software for immune sequencing data. About the research overall: Progressive-relapsing, secondary progressive and relapsing-remitting multiple sclerosis were among the disease courses included.

Germline trimming cut 7 bases from V and 9 bases from J; bases unmatched to any gene: 7. Germline lookup yields CDR1 MGHDK and CDR2 SYGVNS. This CDR3 has 14 residues. In its sample, this clonotype was seen a few times. Its antigen is as yet unknown. Study-level results: When compared against controls, multiple sclerosis patients showed significantly lower normalized Chao1 diversity. The five TRBV segments detected at higher frequency in patients than in controls included TRBV5-6, TRBV5-1 and TRBV20-1. When the samples were clustered directly with F measure, those that had been prepared in the same batch showed strong co-clustering.

Presence of unique molecular identifiers characterized the TCR beta cDNA libraries. Yield was 500,000 or so cDNA molecules from roughly 0.93 to 9.6 million T cells. From the PCR reads, TCRdb called clonotypes with MiXCR, one entry per CDR3 protein. The table shows around 700,000 distinct CDR3 sequences, with roughly three fifths occurring only once. Sequencing was carried out using blood. The chain employs TRBV25-1 and TRBJ2-1; 12 bases are shared with TRBD2. The sequence was collected from a girl aged 2 to 9 with multiple sclerosis. The CDR3 region is CASNLAGGPVEQFF. The CDR3 nucleotides are TGTGCCAGCAACCTAGCGGGAGGGCCGGTTGAGCAGTTCTTC.